The rows below give T cell receptor beta chains drawn from one sample of a study of type 1 regulatory T cells. Each CDR3 protein gets one entry after TCRdb re-called the reads with MiXCR. The data contain about 62,000 distinct CDR3 sequences, 62% of them singletons. These receptors are not linked to any known antigen. Sequenced sample: cultured non-Tr1 T cells, either the whole culture or a sorted T cell fraction (not recorded which). The receptors stem from a human donor in good health. The CDR3 runs from the conserved cysteine through the conserved F or W. The order of the fields is J gene, V gene, D gene, clone size, CDR3 DNA, CDR3 protein. The D gene is left open where the match is weak. Expanded clones are given a class, and other clones once, few, many or no size at all.

TRBJ2-1	TRBV5-4	-	-	TGTGCCAGCAGCTTGTCTAGCGTTATCAATGAGCAGTTCTTC	CASSLSSVINEQFF
TRBJ2-2	TRBV4-3	-	-	TGCGCCAGCAGCCGATACCGGGCCGGGGAGCTGTTTTTT	CASSRYRAGELFF
TRBJ2-7	TRBV5-1	TRBD2	-	TGCGCCAGCAGCTTGGTAGGACTAGTAAGCTACGAGCAGTACTTC	CASSLVGLVSYEQYF
TRBJ2-7	TRBV6-2/TRBV6-3	-	-	TGTGCCAGCAGTTACTCGCCGGGCGAGCAGTACTTC	CASSYSPGEQYF
TRBJ2-7	TRBV7-2	TRBD2	-	TGTGCCAGCAGCCCGCGGACTAGCGGGAACTACGAGCAGTACTTC	CASSPRTSGNYEQYF
TRBJ1-1	TRBV3-1	-	few	TGTGCCAGCAGCCAAGTAAGGGGTGAAGCTTTCTTT	CASSQVRGEAFF
TRBJ2-1	TRBV20-1	-	-	TGCAGTGCGACCACCGGCTTCTACAATGAGCAGTTCTTC	CSATTGFYNEQFF
TRBJ1-2	TRBV6-5	-	-	TGTGCCAGCAGTGAGGACACGCGCTATGGCTACACCTTC	CASSEDTRYGYTF
TRBJ2-5	TRBV5-5	TRBD2	few	TGTGCCAGCGGCTTTGGGACTAGCGGCCAAGAGACCCAGTACTTC	CASGFGTSGQETQYF
TRBJ2-3	TRBV13	TRBD1	-	TGTGCCAGCAGCTTAGGGACAGGGTTCCCAGATACGCAGTATTTT	CASSLGTGFPDTQYF
TRBJ1-1	TRBV2	-	-	TGTGCCAGCAGTTCGGTCCTGGGCACTGAAGCTTTCTTT	CASSSVLGTEAFF
TRBJ2-2	TRBV6-5	-	few	TGTGCCAGCAGTTATAGTGGCAGAATCACCGGGGAGCTGTTTTTT	CASSYSGRITGELFF
TRBJ2-1	TRBV19	-	-	TGTGCCAGTAGTATGGGGGCCTACAATGAGCAGTTCTTC	CASSMGAYNEQFF
TRBJ2-7	TRBV12-3/TRBV12-4	-	few	TGTGCCAGCAGCCCTAACCTGGGGGAGCAGTACTTC	CASSPNLGEQYF
TRBJ1-5	TRBV12-3/TRBV12-4	TRBD1	-	TGTGCCAGCAGTACTTTATCCGGGACAGTCCAACAGCCCCAGCATTTT	CASSTLSGTVQQPQHF
TRBJ2-5	TRBV11-2	TRBD2	few	TGTGCCAGCAGCCGCCGGACTAGCGGGAGTTGGTACCAAGAGACCCAGTACTTC	CASSRRTSGSWYQETQYF
TRBJ2-4	TRBV20-1	TRBD2	-	TGCAGTGCTAGAGTTATAGCGGGAGTGTCCAAAAACATTCAGTACTTC	CSARVIAGVSKNIQYF
TRBJ2-3	TRBV5-4	TRBD2	-	TGTGCCAGCAGCCCTAGCGGGAGAACAGATACGCAGTATTTT	CASSPSGRTDTQYF
TRBJ1-2	TRBV18	-	-	TGTGCCAGCTCAACATGGGACAATGCTAACTATGGCTACACCTTC	CASSTWDNANYGYTF
TRBJ1-5	TRBV12-3/TRBV12-4	-	-	TGTGCCAGCAGTTTCGCTGGAAGCAATCAGCCCCAGCATTTT	CASSFAGSNQPQHF
TRBJ2-4	TRBV7-9	-	-	TGTGCCAGCAGCTCTCTGGGGGGAGCTAGAAACATTCAGTACTTC	CASSSLGGARNIQYF
TRBJ1-3	TRBV7-2	-	-	TGTGCCAGCAGCCCGACAGTTATCTCTGGAAACACCATATATTTT	CASSPTVISGNTIYF